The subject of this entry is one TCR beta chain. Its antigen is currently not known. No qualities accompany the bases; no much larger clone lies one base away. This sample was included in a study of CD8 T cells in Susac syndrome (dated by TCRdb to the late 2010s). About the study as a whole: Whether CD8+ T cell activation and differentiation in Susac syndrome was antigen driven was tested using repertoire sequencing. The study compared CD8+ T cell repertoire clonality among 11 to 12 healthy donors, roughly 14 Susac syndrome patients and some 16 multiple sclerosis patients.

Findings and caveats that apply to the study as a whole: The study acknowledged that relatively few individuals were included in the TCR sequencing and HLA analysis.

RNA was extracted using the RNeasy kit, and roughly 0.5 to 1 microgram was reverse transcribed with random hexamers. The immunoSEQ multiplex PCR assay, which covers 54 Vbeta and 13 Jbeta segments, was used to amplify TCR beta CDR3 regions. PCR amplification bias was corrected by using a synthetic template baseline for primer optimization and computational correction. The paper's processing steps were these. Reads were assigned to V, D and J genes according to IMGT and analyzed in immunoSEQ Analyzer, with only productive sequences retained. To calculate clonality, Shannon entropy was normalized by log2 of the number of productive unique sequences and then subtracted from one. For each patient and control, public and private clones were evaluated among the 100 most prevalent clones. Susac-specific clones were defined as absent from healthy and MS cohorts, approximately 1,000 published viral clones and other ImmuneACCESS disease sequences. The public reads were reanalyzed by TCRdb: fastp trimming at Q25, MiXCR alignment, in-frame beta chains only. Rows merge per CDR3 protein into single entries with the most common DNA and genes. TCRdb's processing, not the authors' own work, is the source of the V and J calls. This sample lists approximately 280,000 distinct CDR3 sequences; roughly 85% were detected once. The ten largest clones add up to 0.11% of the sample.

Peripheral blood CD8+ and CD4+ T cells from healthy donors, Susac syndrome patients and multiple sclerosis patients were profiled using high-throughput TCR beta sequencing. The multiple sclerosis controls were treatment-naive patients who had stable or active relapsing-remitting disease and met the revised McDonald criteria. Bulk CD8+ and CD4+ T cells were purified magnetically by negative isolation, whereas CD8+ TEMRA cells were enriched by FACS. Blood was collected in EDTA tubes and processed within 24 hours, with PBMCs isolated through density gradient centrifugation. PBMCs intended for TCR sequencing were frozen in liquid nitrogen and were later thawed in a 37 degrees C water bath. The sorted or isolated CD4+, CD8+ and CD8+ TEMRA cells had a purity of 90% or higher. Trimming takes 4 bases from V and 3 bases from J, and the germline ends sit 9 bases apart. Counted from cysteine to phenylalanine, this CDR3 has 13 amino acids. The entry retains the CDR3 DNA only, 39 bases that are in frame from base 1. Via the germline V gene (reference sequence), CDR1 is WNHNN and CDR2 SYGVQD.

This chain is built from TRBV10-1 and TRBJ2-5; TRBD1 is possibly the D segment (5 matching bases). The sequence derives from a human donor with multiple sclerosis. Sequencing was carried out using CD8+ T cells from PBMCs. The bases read TGCGCCAGCAGTGGAGACAGCGAAGAGACCCAGTACTTC. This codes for CASSGDSEETQYF.